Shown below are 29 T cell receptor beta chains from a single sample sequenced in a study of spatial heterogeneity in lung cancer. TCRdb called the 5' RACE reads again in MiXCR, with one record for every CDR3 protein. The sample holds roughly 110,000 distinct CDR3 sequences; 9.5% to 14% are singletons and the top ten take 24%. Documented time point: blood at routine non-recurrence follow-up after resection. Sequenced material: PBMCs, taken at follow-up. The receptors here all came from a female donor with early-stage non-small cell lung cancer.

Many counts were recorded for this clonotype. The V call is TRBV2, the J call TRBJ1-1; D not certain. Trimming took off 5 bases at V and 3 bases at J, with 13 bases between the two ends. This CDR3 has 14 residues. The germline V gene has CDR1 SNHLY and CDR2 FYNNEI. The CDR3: CASSPTAWDTEAFF. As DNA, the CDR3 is TGTGCCAGCAGTCCCACAGCGTGGGACACTGAAGCTTTCTTT.

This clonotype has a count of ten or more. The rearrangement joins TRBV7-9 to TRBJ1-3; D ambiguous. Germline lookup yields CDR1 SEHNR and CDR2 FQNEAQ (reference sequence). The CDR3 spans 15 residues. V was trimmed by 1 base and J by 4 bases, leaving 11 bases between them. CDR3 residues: CASSLDQSAGNTIYF. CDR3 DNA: TGTGCCAGCAGCTTAGACCAGAGTGCCGGAAACACCATATATTTT. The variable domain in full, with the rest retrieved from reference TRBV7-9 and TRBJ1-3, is DTGVSQNPRHKITKRGQNVTFRCDPISEHNRLYWYRQTLGQGPEFLTYFQNEAQLEKSRLLSDRFSAERPKGSFSTLEIQRTEQGDSAMYLCASSLDQSAGNTIYFGEGSWLTVV.

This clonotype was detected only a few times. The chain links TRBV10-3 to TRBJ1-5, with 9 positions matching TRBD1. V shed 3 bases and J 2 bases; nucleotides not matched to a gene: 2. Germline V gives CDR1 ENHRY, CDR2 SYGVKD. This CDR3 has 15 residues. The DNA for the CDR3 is TGTGCCATCAGTGAACAGGGGGCCGGCAATCAGCCCCAGCATTTT. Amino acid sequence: CAISEQGAGNQPQHF.

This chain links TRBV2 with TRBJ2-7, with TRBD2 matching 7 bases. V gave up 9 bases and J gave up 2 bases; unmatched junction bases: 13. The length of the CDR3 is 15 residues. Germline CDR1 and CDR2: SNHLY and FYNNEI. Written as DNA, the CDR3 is TGTGCCAGGGGCGTAGTGACGGGAGGTGCCTACGAGCAGTACTTC. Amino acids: CARGVVTGGAYEQYF.

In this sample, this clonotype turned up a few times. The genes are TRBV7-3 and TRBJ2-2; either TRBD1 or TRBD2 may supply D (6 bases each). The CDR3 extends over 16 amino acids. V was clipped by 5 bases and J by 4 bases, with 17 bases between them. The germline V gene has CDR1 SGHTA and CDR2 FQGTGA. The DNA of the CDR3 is TGTGCCAGCAGCCCCCGGGGGCGTGGGTCCACCGGGGAGCTGTTTTTT. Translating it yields CASSPRGRGSTGELFF.

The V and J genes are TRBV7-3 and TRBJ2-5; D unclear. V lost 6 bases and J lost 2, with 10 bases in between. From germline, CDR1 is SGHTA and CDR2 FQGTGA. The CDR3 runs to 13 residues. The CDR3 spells CASSFDGQETQYF. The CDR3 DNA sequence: TGTGCCAGCAGTTTCGACGGGCAAGAGACCCAGTACTTC.

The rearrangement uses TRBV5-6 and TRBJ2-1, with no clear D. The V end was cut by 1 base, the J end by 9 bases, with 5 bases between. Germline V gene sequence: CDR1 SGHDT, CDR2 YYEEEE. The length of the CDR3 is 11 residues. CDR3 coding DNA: TGTGCCAGCAGCTTGCTGTTTGAGCAGTTCTTC. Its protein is CASSLLFEQFF.

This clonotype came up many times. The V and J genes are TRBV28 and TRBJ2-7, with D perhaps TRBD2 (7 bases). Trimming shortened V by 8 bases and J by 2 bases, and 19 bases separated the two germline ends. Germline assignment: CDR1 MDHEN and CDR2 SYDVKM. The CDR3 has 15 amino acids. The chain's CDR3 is CASHPRGRRTYEQYF. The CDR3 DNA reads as TGTGCCAGCCATCCGCGGGGGCGCAGGACCTACGAGCAGTACTTC.

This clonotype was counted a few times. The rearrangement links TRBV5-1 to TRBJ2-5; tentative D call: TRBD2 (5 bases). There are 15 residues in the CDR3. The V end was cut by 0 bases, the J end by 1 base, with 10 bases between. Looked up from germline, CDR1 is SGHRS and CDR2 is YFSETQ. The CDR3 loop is CASSLVSAGQETQYF. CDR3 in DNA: TGCGCCAGCAGCTTGGTTAGCGCCGGCCAAGAGACCCAGTACTTC.

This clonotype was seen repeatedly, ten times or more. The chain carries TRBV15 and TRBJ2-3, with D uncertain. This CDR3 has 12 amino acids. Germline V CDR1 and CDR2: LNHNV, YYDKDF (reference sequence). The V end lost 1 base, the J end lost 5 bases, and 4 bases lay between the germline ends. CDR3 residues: CATSRGVDTQYF. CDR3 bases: TGTGCCACCAGCAGAGGCGTAGATACGCAGTATTTT.

The chain's CDR3 is CASSLVRWTSTYNEQFF. The CDR3 DNA reads TGTGCCAGCAGCTTAGTCCGGTGGACCTCGACTTACAATGAGCAGTTCTTC. The chain uses TRBV11-2 and TRBJ2-1, with D unresolved. V dropped 1 base and J dropped 4 bases, with 17 bases sitting between them. Germline CDR1 SGHAT, CDR2 FQNNGV. The CDR3 runs to 17 residues.

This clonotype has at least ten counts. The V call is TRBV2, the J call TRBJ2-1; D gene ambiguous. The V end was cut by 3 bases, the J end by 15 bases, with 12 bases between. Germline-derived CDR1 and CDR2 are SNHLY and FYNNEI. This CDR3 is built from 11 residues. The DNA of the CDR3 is TGTGCCAGCAGTGATTATAGGCGGCTGTTCTTC. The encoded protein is CASSDYRRLFF. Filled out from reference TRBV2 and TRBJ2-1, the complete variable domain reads EPEVTQTPSHQVTQMGQEVILRCVPISNHLYFYWYRQILGQKVEFLVSFYNNEISEKSEIFDDQFSVERPDGSNFTLKIRSTKLEDSAMYFCASSDYRRLFFGPGTRLTVL.

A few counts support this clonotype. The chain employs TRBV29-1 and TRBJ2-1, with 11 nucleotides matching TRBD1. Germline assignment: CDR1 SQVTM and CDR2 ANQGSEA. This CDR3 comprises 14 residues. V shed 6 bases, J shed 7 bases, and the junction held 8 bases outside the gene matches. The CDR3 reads CSVRTGGANNEQFF. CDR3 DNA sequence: TGCAGCGTCAGGACAGGGGGCGCAAATAATGAGCAGTTCTTC.

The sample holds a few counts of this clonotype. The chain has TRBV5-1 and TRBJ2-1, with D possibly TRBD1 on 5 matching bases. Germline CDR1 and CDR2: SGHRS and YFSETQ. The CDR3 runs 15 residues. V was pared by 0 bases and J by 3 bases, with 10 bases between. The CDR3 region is CASSLVGANYNEQFF. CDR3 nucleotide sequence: TGCGCCAGCAGCTTGGTAGGGGCGAACTACAATGAGCAGTTCTTC.

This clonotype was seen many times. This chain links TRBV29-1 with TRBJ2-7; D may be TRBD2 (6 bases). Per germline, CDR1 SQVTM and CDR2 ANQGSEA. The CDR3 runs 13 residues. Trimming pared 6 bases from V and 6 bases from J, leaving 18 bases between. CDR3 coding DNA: TGCAGCGTGGGGGTGGCGGAGGGAGGCGAGCAGTACGTC. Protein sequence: CSVGVAEGGEQYV.

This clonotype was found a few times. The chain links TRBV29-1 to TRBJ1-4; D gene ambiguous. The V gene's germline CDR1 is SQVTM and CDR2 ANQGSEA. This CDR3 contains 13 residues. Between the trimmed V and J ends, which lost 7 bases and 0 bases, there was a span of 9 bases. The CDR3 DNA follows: TGCAGCGCCGTGGGGTCAACTAATGAAAAACTGTTTTTT. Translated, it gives CSAVGSTNEKLFF.

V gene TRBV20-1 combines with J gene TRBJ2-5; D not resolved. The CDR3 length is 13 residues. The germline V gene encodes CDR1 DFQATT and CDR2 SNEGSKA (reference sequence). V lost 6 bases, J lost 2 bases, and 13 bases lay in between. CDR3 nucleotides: TGCAGTGCGTCATACTTCGGACAAGAGACCCAGTACTTC. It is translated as CSASYFGQETQYF.

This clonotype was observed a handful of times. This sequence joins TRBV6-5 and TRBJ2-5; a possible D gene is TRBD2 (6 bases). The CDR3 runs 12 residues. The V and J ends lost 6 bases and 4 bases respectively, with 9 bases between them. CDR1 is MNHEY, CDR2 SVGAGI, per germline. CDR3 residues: CASRGTVETQYF. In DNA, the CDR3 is TGTGCCAGCAGGGGGACTGTAGAGACCCAGTACTTC.

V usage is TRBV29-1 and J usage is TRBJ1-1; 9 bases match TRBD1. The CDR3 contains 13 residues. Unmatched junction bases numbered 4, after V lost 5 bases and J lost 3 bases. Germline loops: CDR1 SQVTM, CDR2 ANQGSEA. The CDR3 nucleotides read TGCAGCGTTTCCGGGACAGGGTACACTGAAGCTTTCTTT. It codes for CSVSGTGYTEAFF. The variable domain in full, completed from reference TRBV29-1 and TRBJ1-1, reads SAVISQKPSRDICQRGTSLTIQCQVDSQVTMMFWYRQQPGQSLTLIATANQGSEATYESGFVIDKFPISRPNLTFSTLTVSNMSPEDSSIYLCSVSGTGYTEAFFGQGTRLTVV.

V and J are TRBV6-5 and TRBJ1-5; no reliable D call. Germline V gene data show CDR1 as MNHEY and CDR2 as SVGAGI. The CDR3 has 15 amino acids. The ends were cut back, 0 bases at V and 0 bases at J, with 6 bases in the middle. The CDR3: CASSYSAVSNQPQHF. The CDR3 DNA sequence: TGTGCCAGCAGTTACTCGGCGGTTAGCAATCAGCCCCAGCATTTT.

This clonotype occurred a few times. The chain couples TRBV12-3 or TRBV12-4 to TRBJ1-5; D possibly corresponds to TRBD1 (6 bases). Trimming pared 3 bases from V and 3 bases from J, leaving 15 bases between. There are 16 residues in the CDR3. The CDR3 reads CASSFGGRRSNQPQHF. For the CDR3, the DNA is TGTGCCAGCAGTTTCGGGGGCAGGCGATCCAATCAGCCCCAGCATTTT.

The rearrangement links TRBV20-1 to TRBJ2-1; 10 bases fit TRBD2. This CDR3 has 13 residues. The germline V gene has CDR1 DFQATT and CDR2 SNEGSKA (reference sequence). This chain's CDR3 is CSKAGGEYNEQFF. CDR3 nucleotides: TGCAGCAAAGCGGGAGGGGAATACAATGAGCAGTTCTTC.

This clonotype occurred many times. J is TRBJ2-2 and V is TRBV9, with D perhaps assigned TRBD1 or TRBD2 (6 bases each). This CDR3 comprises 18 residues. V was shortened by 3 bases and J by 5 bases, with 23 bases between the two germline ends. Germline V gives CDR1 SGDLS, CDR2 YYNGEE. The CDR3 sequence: CASSDGLGGTSRTGELFF. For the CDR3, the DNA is TGTGCCAGCAGCGATGGCTTAGGGGGGACCTCAAGGACCGGGGAGCTGTTTTTT.

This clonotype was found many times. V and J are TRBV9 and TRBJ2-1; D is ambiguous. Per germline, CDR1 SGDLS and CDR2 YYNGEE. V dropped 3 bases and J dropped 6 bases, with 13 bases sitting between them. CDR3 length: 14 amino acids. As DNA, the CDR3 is TGTGCCAGCAGCGACGGCCGCCGGGTCAATGAGCAGTTCTTC. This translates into CASSDGRRVNEQFF.

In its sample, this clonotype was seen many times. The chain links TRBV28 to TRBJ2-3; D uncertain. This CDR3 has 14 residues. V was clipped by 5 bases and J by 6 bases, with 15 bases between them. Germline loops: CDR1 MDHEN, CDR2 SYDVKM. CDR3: CASSQYRARDTQYF. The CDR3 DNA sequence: TGTGCCAGCAGTCAATATAGGGCCCGTGATACGCAGTATTTT.

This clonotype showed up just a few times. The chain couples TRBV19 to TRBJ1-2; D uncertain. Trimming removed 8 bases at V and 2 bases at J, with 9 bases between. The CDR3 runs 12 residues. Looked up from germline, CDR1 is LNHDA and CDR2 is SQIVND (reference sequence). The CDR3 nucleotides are TGTGCCAGTGGGATCACGAACTATGGCTACACCTTC. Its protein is CASGITNYGYTF.

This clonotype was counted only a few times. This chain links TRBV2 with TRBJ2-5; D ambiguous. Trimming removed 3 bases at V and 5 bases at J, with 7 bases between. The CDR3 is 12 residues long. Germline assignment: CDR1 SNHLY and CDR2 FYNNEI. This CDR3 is CASSEGRETQYF. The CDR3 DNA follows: TGTGCCAGCAGTGAGGGCCGGGAGACCCAGTACTTC.

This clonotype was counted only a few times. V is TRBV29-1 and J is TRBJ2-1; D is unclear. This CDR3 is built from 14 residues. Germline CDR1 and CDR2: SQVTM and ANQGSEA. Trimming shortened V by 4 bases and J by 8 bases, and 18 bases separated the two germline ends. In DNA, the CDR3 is TGCAGCGTTGTGCCCGGAGCTCGAAGAGATGAGCAGTTCTTC. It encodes CSVVPGARRDEQFF.

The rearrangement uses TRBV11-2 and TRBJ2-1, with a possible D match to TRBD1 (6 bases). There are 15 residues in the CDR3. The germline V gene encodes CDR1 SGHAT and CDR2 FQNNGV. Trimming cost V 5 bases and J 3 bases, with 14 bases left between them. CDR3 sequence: CASSTYRDRYNEQFF. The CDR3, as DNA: TGTGCCAGCAGCACGTACAGGGACCGCTACAATGAGCAGTTCTTC.